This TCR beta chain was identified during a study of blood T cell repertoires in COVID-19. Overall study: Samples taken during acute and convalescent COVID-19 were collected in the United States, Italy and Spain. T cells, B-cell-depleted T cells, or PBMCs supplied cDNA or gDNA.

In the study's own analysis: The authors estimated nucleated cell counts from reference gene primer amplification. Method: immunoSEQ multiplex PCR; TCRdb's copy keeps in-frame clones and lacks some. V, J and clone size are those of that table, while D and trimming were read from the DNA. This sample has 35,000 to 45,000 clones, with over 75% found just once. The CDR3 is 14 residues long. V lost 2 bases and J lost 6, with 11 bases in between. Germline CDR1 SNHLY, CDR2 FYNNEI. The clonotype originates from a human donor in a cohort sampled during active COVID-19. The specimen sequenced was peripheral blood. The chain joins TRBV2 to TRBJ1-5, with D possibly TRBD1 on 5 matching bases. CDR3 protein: CASSENQGSQPQHF. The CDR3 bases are TGTGCCAGCAGTGAAAACCAGGGAAGTCAGCCCCAGCATTTT.